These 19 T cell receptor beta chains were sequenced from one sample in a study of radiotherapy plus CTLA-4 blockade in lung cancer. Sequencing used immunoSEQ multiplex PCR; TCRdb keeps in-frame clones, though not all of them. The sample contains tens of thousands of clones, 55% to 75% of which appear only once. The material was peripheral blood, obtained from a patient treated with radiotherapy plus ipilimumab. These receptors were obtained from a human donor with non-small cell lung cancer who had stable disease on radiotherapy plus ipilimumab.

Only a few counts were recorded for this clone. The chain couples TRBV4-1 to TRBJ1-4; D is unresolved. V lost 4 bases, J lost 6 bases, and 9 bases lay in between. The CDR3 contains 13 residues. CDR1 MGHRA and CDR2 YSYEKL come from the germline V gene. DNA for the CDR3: TGCGCCAGCAGCCTCCAAGGAGATGAAAAACTGTTTTTT. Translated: CASSLQGDEKLFF.

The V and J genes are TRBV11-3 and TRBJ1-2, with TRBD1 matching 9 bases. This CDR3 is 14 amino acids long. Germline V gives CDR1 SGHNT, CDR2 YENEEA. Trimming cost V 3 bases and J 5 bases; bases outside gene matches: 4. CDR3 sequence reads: CASSLDRGSYGYTF. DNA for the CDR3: TGTGCCAGCAGCTTGGACAGGGGTTCGTATGGCTACACCTTC.

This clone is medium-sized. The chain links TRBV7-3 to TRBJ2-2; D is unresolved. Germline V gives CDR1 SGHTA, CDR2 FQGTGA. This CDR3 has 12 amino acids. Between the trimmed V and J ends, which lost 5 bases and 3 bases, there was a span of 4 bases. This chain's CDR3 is CASSPDTGELFF. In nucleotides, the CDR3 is TGTGCCAGCAGCCCAGACACCGGGGAGCTGTTTTTT.

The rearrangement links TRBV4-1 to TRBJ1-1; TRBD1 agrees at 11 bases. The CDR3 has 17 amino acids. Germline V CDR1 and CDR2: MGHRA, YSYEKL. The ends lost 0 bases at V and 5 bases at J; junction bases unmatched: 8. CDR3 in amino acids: CASSQELGQGVGTEAFF. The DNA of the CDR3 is TGCGCCAGCAGCCAAGAACTGGGACAGGGGGTAGGGACTGAAGCTTTCTTT.

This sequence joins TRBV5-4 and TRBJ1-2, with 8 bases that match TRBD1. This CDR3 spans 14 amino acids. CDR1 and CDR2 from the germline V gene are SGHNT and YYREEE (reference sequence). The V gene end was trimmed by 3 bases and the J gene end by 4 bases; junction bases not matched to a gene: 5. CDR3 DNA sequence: TGTGCCAGCAGCTCTGAGGGACAGGCCTATGGCTACACCTTC. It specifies CASSSEGQAYGYTF.

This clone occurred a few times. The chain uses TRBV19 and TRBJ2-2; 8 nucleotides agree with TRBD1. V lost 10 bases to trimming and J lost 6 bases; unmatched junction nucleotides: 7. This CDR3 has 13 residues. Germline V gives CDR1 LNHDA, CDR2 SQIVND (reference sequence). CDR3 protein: CATLAQGAGELFF. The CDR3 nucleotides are TGTGCCACCCTAGCACAGGGGGCCGGGGAGCTGTTTTTT.

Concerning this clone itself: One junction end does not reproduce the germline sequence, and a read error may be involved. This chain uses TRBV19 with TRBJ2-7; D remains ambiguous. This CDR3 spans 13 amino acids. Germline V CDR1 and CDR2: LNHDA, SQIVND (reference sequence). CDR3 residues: CASSIGPAYGQYF. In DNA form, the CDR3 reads TGTGCCAGTAGTATTGGGCCAGCCTACGGGCAGTACTTC.

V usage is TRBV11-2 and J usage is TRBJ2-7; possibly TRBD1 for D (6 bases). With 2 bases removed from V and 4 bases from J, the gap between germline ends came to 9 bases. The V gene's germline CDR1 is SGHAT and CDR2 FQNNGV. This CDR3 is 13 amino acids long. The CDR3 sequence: CASSLNRVYEQYF. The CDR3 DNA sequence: TGTGCCAGCAGCTTAAACAGGGTATACGAGCAGTACTTC. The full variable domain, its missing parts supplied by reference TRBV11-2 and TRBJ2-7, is EAGVAQSPRYKIIEKRQSVAFWCNPISGHATLYWYQQILGQGPKLLIQFQNNGVVDDSQLPKDRFSAERLKGVDSTLKIQPAKLEDSAVYLCASSLNRVYEQYFGPGTRLTVT.

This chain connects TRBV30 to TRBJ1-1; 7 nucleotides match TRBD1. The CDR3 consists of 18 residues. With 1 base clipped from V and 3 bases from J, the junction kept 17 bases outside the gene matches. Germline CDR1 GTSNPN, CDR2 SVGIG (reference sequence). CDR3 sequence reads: CAWSAPSPGDRLYTEAFF. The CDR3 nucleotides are TGTGCCTGGAGTGCCCCTTCTCCCGGGGACAGATTATACACTGAAGCTTTCTTT.

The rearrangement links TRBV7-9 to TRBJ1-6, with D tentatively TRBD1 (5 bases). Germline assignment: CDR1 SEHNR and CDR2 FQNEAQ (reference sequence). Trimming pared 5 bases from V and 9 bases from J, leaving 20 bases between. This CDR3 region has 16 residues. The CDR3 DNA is TGTGCCAGCAGCCAAATTAAGGCAGGGAAGGCTTCACCCCTCCACTTT. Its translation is CASSQIKAGKASPLHF. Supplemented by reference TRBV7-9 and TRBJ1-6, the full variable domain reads DTGVSQNPRHKITKRGQNVTFRCDPISEHNRLYWYRQTLGQGPEFLTYFQNEAQLEKSRLLSDRFSAERPKGSFSTLEIQRTEQGDSAMYLCASSQIKAGKASPLHFGNGTRLTVT.

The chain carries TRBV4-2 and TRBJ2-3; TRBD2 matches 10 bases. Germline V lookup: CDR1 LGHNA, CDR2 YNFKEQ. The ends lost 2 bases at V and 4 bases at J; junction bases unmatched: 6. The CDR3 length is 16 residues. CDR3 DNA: TGTGCCAGCAGCCAAAGAGCGGGGGGGCCGTCAGATACGCAGTATTTT. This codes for CASSQRAGGPSDTQYF.

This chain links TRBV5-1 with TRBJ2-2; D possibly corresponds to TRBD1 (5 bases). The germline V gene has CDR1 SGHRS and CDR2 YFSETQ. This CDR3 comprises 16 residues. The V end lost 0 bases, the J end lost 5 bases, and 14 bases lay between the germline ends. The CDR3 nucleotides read TGCGCCAGCAGCTTGGAAGGGGTTCCCTGGACCGGGGAGCTGTTTTTT. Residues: CASSLEGVPWTGELFF.

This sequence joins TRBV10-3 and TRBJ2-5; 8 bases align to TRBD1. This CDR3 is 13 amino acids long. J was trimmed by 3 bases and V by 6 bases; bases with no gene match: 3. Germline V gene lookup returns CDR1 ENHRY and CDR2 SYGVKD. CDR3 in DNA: TGTGCCATCAGGCAGACAGGGGAAGAGACCCAGTACTTC. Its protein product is CAIRQTGEETQYF.

The CDR3 DNA reads TGTGCCAGCAGCCCTCGACAGGGGAGTTCACCCCTCCACTTT. Amino acids: CASSPRQGSSPLHF. The genes are TRBV27 and TRBJ1-6; 8 bases fit TRBD1. Losses at the gene ends were 6 bases for V and 9 bases for J; bases not matched to a gene: 7. CDR1 is MNHEY and CDR2 is SMNVEV in the germline V gene (reference sequence). The CDR3 is 14 residues long.

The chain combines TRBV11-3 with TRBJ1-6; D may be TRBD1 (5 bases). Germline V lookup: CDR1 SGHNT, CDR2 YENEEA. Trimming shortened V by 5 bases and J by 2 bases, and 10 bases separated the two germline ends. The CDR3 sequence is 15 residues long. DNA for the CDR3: TGTGCCAGCAGCCAACAGGCACCCTATAATTCACCCCTCCACTTT. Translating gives CASSQQAPYNSPLHF.

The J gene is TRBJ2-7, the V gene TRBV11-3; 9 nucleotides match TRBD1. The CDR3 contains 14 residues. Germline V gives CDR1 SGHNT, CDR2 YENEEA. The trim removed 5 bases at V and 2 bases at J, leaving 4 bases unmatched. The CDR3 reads CASSPGTGPYEQYF. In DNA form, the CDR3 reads TGTGCCAGCAGCCCCGGGACAGGGCCCTACGAGCAGTACTTC.

Here the CDR3 reads CASSSTGVNEKLFF. CDR3 sequence (DNA): TGCGCCAGCAGCTCGACAGGCGTCAATGAAAAACTGTTTTTT. This chain joins TRBV5-1 and TRBJ1-4; maybe TRBD1 (6 bases). CDR1 is SGHRS and CDR2 is YFSETQ in the germline V gene. V was pared by 3 bases and J by 5 bases, with 11 bases between. This CDR3 is built from 14 residues.

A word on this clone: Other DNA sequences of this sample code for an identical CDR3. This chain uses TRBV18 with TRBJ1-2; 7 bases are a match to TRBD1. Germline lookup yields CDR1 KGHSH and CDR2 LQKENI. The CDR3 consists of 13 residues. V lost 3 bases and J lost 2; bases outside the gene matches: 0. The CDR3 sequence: CASSPDRNYGYTF. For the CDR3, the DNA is TGTGCCAGCTCACCGGACAGGAACTATGGCTACACCTTC.

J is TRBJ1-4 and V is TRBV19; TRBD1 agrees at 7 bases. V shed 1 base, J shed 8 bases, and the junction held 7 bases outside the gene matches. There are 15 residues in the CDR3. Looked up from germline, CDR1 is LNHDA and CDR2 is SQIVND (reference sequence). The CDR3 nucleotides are TGTGCCAGTAGTATAGGACAGGGCGGAGGAGAAAAACTGTTTTTT. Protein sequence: CASSIGQGGGEKLFF.